The 20 T cell receptor beta chains listed next were all sequenced from one sample in a study of T-cell memory formation after mild COVID-19. TCRdb reprocessed the 5' RACE reads via MiXCR and lists one record per CDR3 protein. Found here are around 130,000 distinct CDR3 sequences, roughly 6% of them singletons; the top ten hold approximately 2.3%. Source material: PBMCs or a T cell subset sorted from them (not recorded which). The receptor set was obtained from an adult woman who had mild COVID-19 (a few samples of this study predate the infection). Cell type and time point are not known.

The chain is built from TRBV5-5 and TRBJ1-1; possibly TRBD1 for D (5 bases). The CDR3 contains 15 residues. Per the germline V gene, CDR1 is SGHKS and CDR2 is YYEKEE (reference sequence). The V end lost 2 bases, the J end lost 3 bases, and 14 bases lay between the germline ends. The CDR3 loop is CASSLWAGQHTEAFF. The CDR3 DNA sequence: TGTGCCAGCAGCTTATGGGCAGGGCAGCACACTGAAGCTTTCTTT.

The chain employs TRBV30 and TRBJ1-5, with 7 bases identical to TRBD1. Losses at the gene ends were 0 bases for V and 7 bases for J; bases not matched to a gene: 6. This CDR3 contains 14 residues. Germline assignment: CDR1 GTSNPN and CDR2 SVGIG (reference sequence). CDR3 DNA sequence: TGTGCCTGGAGTGTATCCAGGGGGGGACAGCCCCAGCATTTT. It yields the protein CAWSVSRGGQPQHF.

This clonotype was recorded at least ten times. This chain links TRBV24-1 with TRBJ2-1; D remains ambiguous. This CDR3 has 17 amino acids. Germline-derived CDR1 and CDR2 are KGHDR and SFDVKD. Trimming left V 5 bases short and J 2 bases short, with 18 bases between. DNA of the CDR3: TGTGCCACCAGTGCGGTCCCGTCAACCGCGACCTACAATGAGCAGTTCTTC. It yields the protein CATSAVPSTATYNEQFF.

V is TRBV6-5 and J is TRBJ2-7; the D is unclear. Trimming took off 1 base at V and 0 bases at J, with 10 bases between the two ends. This CDR3 is 15 amino acids long. CDR1 and CDR2 from the germline V gene are MNHEY and SVGAGI. The CDR3 here is CASSYWGSASYEQYF. The CDR3 bases are TGTGCCAGCAGTTACTGGGGTTCGGCCTCCTACGAGCAGTACTTC.

The sample holds a few counts of this clonotype. Relative to the germline gene, one junction end is altered; a read error may explain this. The chain is built from TRBV24-1 and TRBJ2-5; TRBD1 matches at 7 bases. The CDR3 totals 11 residues. The germline V gene encodes CDR1 KGHDR and CDR2 SFDVKD. The CDR3 DNA is TGTGCCACCAGTGATGGCCATCGACAGGGCTTC. This gives the protein CATSDGHRQGF.

The rearrangement uses TRBV25-1 and TRBJ2-7; D gene uncertain. From germline, CDR1 is MGHDK and CDR2 SYGVNS. This CDR3 has 17 residues. Trimming removed 0 bases from V and 9 bases from J, with 24 bases in between. CDR3 bases: TGTGCCAGCAGTGAATACGGCGCAGGACGGCTCCTACGAGGGCAGTACTTC. It is translated as CASSEYGAGRLLRGQYF.

Concerning this clonotype: The junction shows a germline mismatch at one end, possibly a read error. This chain uses TRBV4-1 with TRBJ1-1, with TRBD1 matching 9 bases. The length of the CDR3 is 14 residues. Germline CDR1 is MGHRA and CDR2 is YSYEKL. The CDR3 sequence: CASRQGAVNNEAFF. The CDR3 DNA reads as TGCGCCAGCAGACAGGGGGCCGTGAACAATGAAGCTTTCTTT.

This clonotype came up many times. The rearrangement links TRBV24-1 to TRBJ2-7; D may be TRBD2 (6 bases). The germline CDR1 and CDR2 sequences are KGHDR and SFDVKD. This CDR3 has 15 amino acids. V shed 4 bases and J shed 0 bases, with 12 bases lying between them. DNA for the CDR3: TGTGCCACCAGTGAGGCCGGGACTCGCTCCTACGAGCAGTACTTC. It yields the protein CATSEAGTRSYEQYF.

This clonotype was counted a few times. The CDR3 DNA sequence: TGTGCCATCAGTGGGGGGTACCGGGCGAACTCCTACGAGCAGTACTTC. It is translated as CAISGGYRANSYEQYF. The chain joins TRBV10-3 to TRBJ2-7; either TRBD1 or TRBD2 may supply D (5 bases each). CDR3 length: 16 residues. V lost 4 bases to trimming and J lost 0 bases, with 16 bases between them. From germline, CDR1 is ENHRY and CDR2 SYGVKD.

This clonotype was observed at least ten times. The chain recombines TRBV2 with TRBJ2-5; D is possibly TRBD2 (5 bases). V gave up 0 bases and J gave up 2 bases, with 16 bases separating them. This CDR3 spans 17 amino acids. Germline V CDR1 and CDR2: SNHLY, FYNNEI. The CDR3 loop is CASSEADFRPLQETQYF. The DNA of the CDR3 is TGTGCCAGCAGTGAAGCGGACTTCCGCCCCCTTCAAGAGACCCAGTACTTC.

This clonotype was seen many times. The chain couples TRBV20-1 to TRBJ1-3; D is unresolved. V was trimmed by 0 bases and J by 0 bases, leaving 9 bases between them. The CDR3 is made up of 15 amino acids. Germline loops: CDR1 DFQATT, CDR2 SNEGSKA (reference sequence). The CDR3 nucleotides are TGCAGTGCTAGAGAAGGGCTCCCCTCTGGAAACACCATATATTTT. It encodes CSAREGLPSGNTIYF.

There are a few counts of this clonotype. V is TRBV15 and J is TRBJ1-6, with unresolved D. V was shortened by 4 bases and J by 7 bases, with 11 bases between the two germline ends. The CDR3 is made up of 14 amino acids. Germline V gene sequence: CDR1 LNHNV, CDR2 YYDKDF (reference sequence). This CDR3 reads CATSTRDLNSPLHF. DNA for the CDR3: TGTGCCACCAGCACCCGAGACTTAAATTCACCCCTCCACTTT. Looking up the rest from reference TRBV15 and TRBJ1-6 gives the full variable domain: DAMVIQNPRYQVTQFGKPVTLSCSQTLNHNVMYWYQQKSSQAPKLLFHYYDKDFNNEADTPDNFQSRRPNTSFCFLDIRSPGLGDTAMYLCATSTRDLNSPLHFGNGTRLTVT.

This clonotype showed up many times. One end of the junction fails to match germline, which may point to a read error. The V and J genes are TRBV7-7 and TRBJ2-1; possible D gene TRBD2, 6 bases. The germline V gene encodes CDR1 SSHAT and CDR2 FNYEAQ (reference sequence). CDR3 length equals 15 residues. The CDR3 spells CASSPREGSYNEQFF. Here the CDR3 DNA reads TGTGCTAGCAGCCCGCGGGAAGGCTCCTACAATGAGCAGTTCTTC. Full variable domain (remainder filled in from reference TRBV7-7 and TRBJ2-1): GAGVSQSPRYKVTKRGQDVTLRCDPISSHATLYWYQQALGQGPEFLTYFNYEAQPDKSGLPSDRFSAERPEGSISTLTIQRTEQRDSAMYRCASSPREGSYNEQFFGPGTRLTVL.

The sample holds many counts of this clonotype. The rearrangement uses TRBV6-6 and TRBJ2-3; 9 nucleotides align to TRBD2. V lost 7 bases and J lost 5; bases outside the gene matches: 10. The CDR3 is 15 residues long. The V gene's germline CDR1 is MNHNY and CDR2 SVGAGI (reference sequence). CDR3 DNA: TGTGCCAGCATCCCTGGGACTAGCATTAGAGATACGCAGTATTTT. Residues: CASIPGTSIRDTQYF.

This clonotype was seen a handful of times. The CDR3 region has the DNA TGTGCCAGCAGCTTACCACCCTCCGGGGCGCAGTATTTT. The encoded protein is CASSLPPSGAQYF. This rearrangement joins TRBV7-3 to TRBJ2-3; weak D call: TRBD2 (5 bases). Germline V gives CDR1 SGHTA, CDR2 FQGTGA. CDR3 length: 13 residues. V was shortened by 2 bases and J by 10 bases, with 13 bases between the two germline ends.

V is TRBV5-1 and J is TRBJ2-2, with D possibly being TRBD2 (7 bases). V lost 0 bases and J lost 2, with 8 bases in between. The CDR3 spans 15 residues. CDR1 is SGHRS and CDR2 is YFSETQ in the germline V gene. CDR3 in amino acids: CASSLGGGNTGELFF. The CDR3 nucleotides are TGCGCCAGCAGCTTGGGCGGGGGCAACACCGGGGAGCTGTTTTTT.

This clonotype was detected a few times. The chain joins TRBV11-2 to TRBJ2-2; 13 nucleotides align to TRBD2. Losses at the gene ends were 5 bases for V and 6 bases for J; bases not matched to a gene: 9. The CDR3 has 17 residues. CDR1 SGHAT and CDR2 FQNNGV come from the germline V gene. The CDR3 sequence: CASSLGTSGARSGELFF. DNA for the CDR3: TGTGCCAGCAGCCTCGGGACTAGCGGGGCAAGATCCGGGGAGCTGTTTTTT.

This clonotype was seen many times. The V gene is TRBV12-3 or TRBV12-4, the J gene TRBJ2-5, with 7 positions matching TRBD2. After removal of 6 bases from V and 5 bases from J, the junction contained 6 bases not matched to a gene. The CDR3 covers 13 residues. The CDR3 DNA reads TGTGCCAGCAGATCAGCGGGGACCGAGACCCAGTACTTC. Protein: CASRSAGTETQYF.

The chain has TRBV6-6 and TRBJ1-2; D is unresolved. Germline CDR1 MNHNY, CDR2 SVGAGI (reference sequence). V was cut by 2 bases and J by 7 bases, with 8 bases left in between. CDR3 length equals 12 residues. This CDR3 is CASSYHSGGYTF. In nucleotides, the CDR3 is TGTGCCAGCAGTTACCACTCGGGTGGCTACACCTTC.

This clonotype was recorded at least ten times. CDR3 bases: TGTGCCACCAGTGATACGCTACTAGCGGGAGTTACAGATGAGCAGTTCTTC. Residues: CATSDTLLAGVTDEQFF. The rearrangement links TRBV24-1 to TRBJ2-1; 11 bases are shared with TRBD2. Trimming cost V 3 bases and J 8 bases; bases outside gene matches: 11. The length of the CDR3 is 17 residues. Germline V gives CDR1 KGHDR, CDR2 SFDVKD.